The T cell receptor beta chain described here comes from a study of blood T cell repertoires in COVID-19. Study context: The United States, Italy and Spain supplied acute and convalescent COVID-19 samples. In each case, the material was cDNA or gDNA derived from T cells, B-cell-depleted T cells, or PBMCs.

Original analysis: Using reference gene primer amplification, nucleated cell counts were estimated. The protocol was immunoSEQ multiplex PCR, while the TCRdb copy is restricted to in-frame clones and leaves out a portion. V, J and clone size were drawn from that table, and D and trimming were deduced from the DNA. The top ten clones hold roughly an eighth of a sample with 45,000 or so clones, more than 70% of them seen once. This clone was observed a single time. This TCR derives from a human donor in a cohort sampled during active COVID-19. The sequencing sample was made of peripheral blood.

The CDR3 here is CASSPQTGAYSGYTF. CDR3 DNA sequence: TGTGCCAGCAGCCCACAGACAGGGGCGTATTCTGGCTACACCTTC. The chain carries TRBV9 and TRBJ1-2, with TRBD1 matching over 8 bases. Germline V CDR1 and CDR2: SGDLS, YYNGEE. The V segment lost 4 bases and the J segment 7 bases; nucleotides outside the gene matches: 12. CDR3 size: 15 residues.